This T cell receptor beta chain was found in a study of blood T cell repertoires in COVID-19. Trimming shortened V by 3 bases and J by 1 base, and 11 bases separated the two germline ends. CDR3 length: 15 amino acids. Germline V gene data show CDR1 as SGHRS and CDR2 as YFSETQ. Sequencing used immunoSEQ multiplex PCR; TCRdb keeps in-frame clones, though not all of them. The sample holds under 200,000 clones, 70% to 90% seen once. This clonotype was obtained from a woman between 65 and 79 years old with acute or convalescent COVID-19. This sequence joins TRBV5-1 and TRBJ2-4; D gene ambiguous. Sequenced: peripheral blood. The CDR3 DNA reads TGCGCCAGCAGCTCGAATTCGGTCGCCAAAAACATTCAGTACTTC. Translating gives CASSSNSVAKNIQYF.